One sample yielded the 18 T cell receptor beta chains listed below, sequenced in a study of patients and donors after allogeneic stem cell transplantation. TCRdb recomputed calls from the RT-PCR reads with MiXCR, one row per CDR3 protein. The sample includes about 960,000 distinct CDR3 sequences, more than 15% of them seen just once. The sample comprised blood, either unsorted or a sorted T cell fraction (not recorded which). The receptors were gathered from a human donor who was either an allogeneic HSCT recipient or a stem cell or donor lymphocyte infusion donor (not recorded which). It is not recorded whose cells these are; they may come from a transplant donor.

This clonotype showed up just a few times. The chain has TRBV29-1 and TRBJ2-1; D ambiguous. Germline CDR1 SQVTM, CDR2 ANQGSEA. The length of the CDR3 is 10 residues. CDR3 in amino acids: CGGMDNEQFF. In nucleotides, the CDR3 is TGCGGTGGGATGGACAATGAGCAGTTCTTC.

Only a few counts were recorded for this clonotype. The chain carries TRBV9 and TRBJ1-2; 8 bases fit TRBD1. The CDR3 has 13 amino acids. The trim removed 2 bases at V and 7 bases at J, leaving 4 bases unmatched. Germline assignment: CDR1 SGDLS and CDR2 YYNGEE. As DNA, the CDR3 is TGTGCCAGCAGCGTGGACAGGGCTGGTGGCTACACCTTC. Its translation is CASSVDRAGGYTF.

In this sample, this clonotype turned up a few times. The chain carries TRBV20-1 and TRBJ1-1; 7 positions agree with TRBD1. The CDR3 has 15 residues. Per the germline V gene, CDR1 is DFQATT and CDR2 is SNEGSKA (reference sequence). Trimming cost V 1 base and J 5 bases; bases outside gene matches: 10. CDR3 amino acids: CSARGADRVETEAFF. Here the CDR3 DNA reads TGCAGTGCTAGAGGGGCTGACAGGGTTGAGACTGAAGCTTTCTTT.

This chain uses TRBV7-9 with TRBJ1-1; TRBD1 aligns across 7 bases. V shed 2 bases and J 5 bases; nucleotides not matched to a gene: 5. CDR1 and CDR2 from the germline V gene are SEHNR and FQNEAQ (reference sequence). This CDR3 is built from 14 residues. The CDR3 loop is CASSLKGAITEAFF. The DNA of the CDR3 is TGTGCCAGCAGCTTAAAGGGGGCGATTACTGAAGCTTTCTTT.

The chain employs TRBV15 and TRBJ2-6; TRBD1 aligns across 7 bases. Germline V gene sequence: CDR1 LNHNV, CDR2 YYDKDF (reference sequence). J was trimmed by 0 bases and V by 4 bases; bases with no gene match: 3. The CDR3 has 16 amino acids. The chain's CDR3 is CATSKTGDSGANVLTF. In nucleotides, the CDR3 is TGTGCCACCAGCAAAACAGGGGACTCTGGGGCCAACGTCCTGACTTTC.

V and J are TRBV11-2 and TRBJ2-1, with 13 positions matching TRBD2. V lost 6 bases to trimming and J lost 8 bases; unmatched junction nucleotides: 10. This CDR3 is built from 16 residues. Per the germline V gene, CDR1 is SGHAT and CDR2 is FQNNGV. CDR3 in amino acids: CASRRLAGGSVDEQFF. CDR3 bases: TGTGCCAGCAGACGACTAGCGGGGGGCTCGGTAGATGAGCAGTTCTTC.

V gene TRBV20-1 combines with J gene TRBJ2-7; 12 nucleotides match TRBD2. The V gene's germline CDR1 is DFQATT and CDR2 SNEGSKA (reference sequence). The CDR3 contains 14 residues. Trimming at V came to 5 bases and at J to 6 bases, leaving 8 bases not matched to a gene. CDR3 amino acids: CSAGRLAGVVEQYF. The CDR3 coding sequence is TGCAGTGCTGGGAGACTAGCGGGAGTAGTCGAGCAGTACTTC.

This clonotype was detected many times. The genes are TRBV27 and TRBJ1-6; 7 bases agree with TRBD1. Germline CDR1 reads MNHEY; CDR2 reads SMNVEV (reference sequence). The J segment lost 8 bases and the V segment lost 0 bases, leaving 1 base of the junction unmatched. This CDR3 has 14 residues. The CDR3 nucleotides are TGTGCCAGCAGTTTATCAGGGGGCTATTCACCCCTCCACTTT. This sequence encodes CASSLSGGYSPLHF.

This clonotype was observed a few times. V usage is TRBV27 and J usage is TRBJ1-4, with TRBD1 matching over 7 bases. Looked up from germline, CDR1 is MNHEY and CDR2 is SMNVEV (reference sequence). There are 17 residues in the CDR3. After removal of 1 base from V and 0 bases from J, the junction contained 5 bases not matched to a gene. CDR3 residues: CASSLFPGQTTNEKLFF. The CDR3 region has the DNA TGTGCCAGCAGTTTATTCCCGGGACAGACAACTAATGAAAAACTGTTTTTT.

The rearrangement links TRBV5-1 to TRBJ2-7, with 7 bases matching TRBD2. This CDR3 comprises 14 residues. The germline CDR1 and CDR2 sequences are SGHRS and YFSETQ. V lost 4 bases to trimming and J lost 4 bases; unmatched junction nucleotides: 8. CDR3 sequence (DNA): TGCGCCAGCAGCCCGACTAGCAGCAGTTACGAGCAGTACTTC. Amino acid sequence: CASSPTSSSYEQYF.

V gene TRBV12-3 or TRBV12-4 combines with J gene TRBJ2-1; 8 bases are shared with TRBD2. The CDR3 totals 17 residues. V gave up 5 bases and J gave up 4 bases; unmatched junction bases: 13. The CDR3 spells CASSKTGGPMSYNEQFF. Here the CDR3 DNA reads TGTGCCAGCAGTAAAACGGGGGGGCCCATGTCGTACAATGAGCAGTTCTTC.

This clonotype was counted a few times. J is TRBJ2-1 and V is TRBV15; no reliable D call. Germline V lookup: CDR1 LNHNV, CDR2 YYDKDF (reference sequence). V was clipped by 0 bases and J by 10 bases, with 4 bases between them. This CDR3 has 11 residues. In DNA, the CDR3 is TGTGCCACCAGCAGAGACAGAGAGCAGTTCTTC. This codes for CATSRDREQFF. Full variable domain (remainder filled in from reference TRBV15 and TRBJ2-1): DAMVIQNPRYQVTQFGKPVTLSCSQTLNHNVMYWYQQKSSQAPKLLFHYYDKDFNNEADTPDNFQSRRPNTSFCFLDIRSPGLGDTAMYLCATSRDREQFFGPGTRLTVL.

Only a few counts were recorded for this clonotype. The gene calls are TRBV6-5 and TRBJ2-3; D might be TRBD2 (6 bases). The CDR3 totals 13 residues. Trimming took 4 bases from V and 5 from J, leaving 10 bases between them. Germline V gene lookup returns CDR1 MNHEY and CDR2 SVGAGI. The DNA for the CDR3 is TGTGCCAGCAGTTCGGGGGTGCAAGATACGCAGTATTTT. Its translation: CASSSGVQDTQYF.

In its sample, this clonotype was seen many times. The rearrangement joins TRBV12-3 or TRBV12-4 to TRBJ2-2; D is undetermined. This CDR3 contains 13 residues. Trimming left V 6 bases short and J 4 bases short, with 9 bases between. This CDR3 reads CASSLRVTGELFF. In DNA form, the CDR3 reads TGTGCCAGCAGCTTAAGGGTCACCGGGGAGCTGTTTTTT.

The J gene is TRBJ1-5, the V gene TRBV2; the match to TRBD1 covers 7 bases. After removal of 6 bases from V and 5 bases from J, the junction contained 7 bases not matched to a gene. Per germline, CDR1 SNHLY and CDR2 FYNNEI. This CDR3 has 14 amino acids. The chain's CDR3 is CASRTRTGDQPQHF. CDR3 bases: TGTGCCAGCAGGACCCGGACAGGAGATCAGCCCCAGCATTTT.

This clonotype turned up a few times. This chain links TRBV2 with TRBJ2-2; D is perhaps TRBD1 (6 bases). Per the germline V gene, CDR1 is SNHLY and CDR2 is FYNNEI. The CDR3 spans 15 residues. Trimming stripped 6 bases from V and 3 bases from J, with 14 bases between. The CDR3 sequence: CASRPETGYTGELFF. For the CDR3, the DNA is TGTGCCAGCAGGCCCGAGACAGGATACACCGGGGAGCTGTTTTTT.

For the CDR3, the DNA is TGTGCCAGCAGTCGCCCAGGGATTTACAATGAGCAGTTCTTC. Its translation is CASSRPGIYNEQFF. The J gene is TRBJ2-1, the V gene TRBV12-3 or TRBV12-4; D possibly corresponds to TRBD1 (5 bases). V was shortened by 5 bases and J by 4 bases, with 12 bases between the two germline ends. This CDR3 has 14 residues.

This chain connects TRBV5-1 to TRBJ1-1; TRBD1 agrees at 8 bases. CDR3 length: 16 amino acids. Trimming cost V 0 bases and J 1 base; bases outside gene matches: 5. The germline V gene has CDR1 SGHRS and CDR2 YFSETQ. DNA for the CDR3: TGCGCCAGCAGCTTGGGATCTGGGACAGGGAACACTGAAGCTTTCTTT. Translating gives CASSLGSGTGNTEAFF.